This paragraph reports one T cell receptor (beta chain). V dropped 6 bases and J dropped 4; count of bases not matched to a gene: 8. The CDR3 totals 15 residues. Germline lookup yields CDR1 MRHNA and CDR2 SNTAGT. The source of the sample is a study of cytomegalovirus exposure and HLA in healthy donors. PCR amplification relied on 60 Vbeta primers (plus 13 Jbeta primers). The data were produced by immunoSEQ multiplex PCR, yet TCRdb's version contains in-frame clones alone and is incomplete. Of 170,000 or so clones detected, 80% appear once; the ten largest clones hold 0.65%. The chain uses TRBV6-4 and TRBJ2-1, with 8 bases aligning to TRBD2. Sequencing was performed on PBMCs. The clonotype was recovered from a boy aged 5-17 years in good health and CMV-seronegative. The CDR3 coding sequence is TGTGCCAGCAGCCTCACTAGCGGAGATTACAATGAGCAGTTCTTC. Its translation is CASSLTSGDYNEQFF.